This entry lists 29 T cell receptor beta chains sequenced from one sample in a study of blood T cells in healthy people across ages. The second PCR ran roughly 6 to 11 cycles with a sample-barcoded 5' primer and J-beta primers. TCRdb itself ran the 5' RACE reads through MiXCR, one entry per CDR3 protein. The table records about 1.8 million distinct CDR3 sequences, just under 50% of them present only once. Material: blood. The receptors come from a woman aged 35 to 49 in good health.

A few counts support this clonotype. V usage is TRBV20-1 and J usage is TRBJ2-1; 7 bases are a match to TRBD1. The CDR3 totals 15 residues. Looked up from germline, CDR1 is DFQATT and CDR2 is SNEGSKA (reference sequence). Losses at the gene ends were 0 bases for V and 4 bases for J; bases not matched to a gene: 6. CDR3: CSARDRNRGYNEQFF. In DNA form, the CDR3 reads TGCAGTGCTAGAGATCGAAACAGGGGTTACAATGAGCAGTTCTTC.

This chain links TRBV21-1 with TRBJ2-7. TRBV21-1 is labeled a pseudogene. The CDR3 consists of 17 residues. This CDR3 reads CASSKDLGHLLSYEQYF. The DNA for the CDR3 is TGTGCCAGCAGCAAAGACCTCGGTCACCTACTATCCTACGAGCAGTACTTC.

About this clonotype: A much larger clone differs from this one at a single base, so this may be a read error. The CDR3 is CSGTSGGSEQFF. CDR3 nucleotides: TGCAGTGGGACTAGCGGGGGAAGCGAGCAGTTCTTC. The gene calls are TRBV20-1 and TRBJ2-1, with 13 bases lining up with TRBD2. Germline CDR1 is DFQATT and CDR2 is SNEGSKA (reference sequence). J gave up 10 bases and V 7 bases, and 4 bases lay outside the gene matches. The CDR3 consists of 12 residues.

This sequence joins TRBV10-3 and TRBJ2-4; tentative D call: TRBD1 (6 bases). CDR3 length equals 16 residues. Trimming stripped 0 bases from V and 2 bases from J, with 11 bases between. Germline V gene sequence: CDR1 ENHRY, CDR2 SYGVKD. The CDR3 protein is CAISESNRVTKNIQYF. The CDR3 DNA sequence: TGTGCCATCAGTGAGTCGAACAGGGTAACCAAAAACATTCAGTACTTC.

V gene TRBV12-3 or TRBV12-4 combines with J gene TRBJ2-1; 12 bases are a match to TRBD2. The CDR3 has 17 amino acids. V gave up 3 bases and J gave up 4 bases; unmatched junction bases: 7. The chain's CDR3 is CASSFPSSGGVYNEQFF. The CDR3, as DNA: TGTGCCAGCAGTTTCCCGTCTAGCGGGGGGGTTTACAATGAGCAGTTCTTC.

This clonotype was observed once. The chain combines TRBV6-5 with TRBJ1-3; possible D gene TRBD1, 5 bases. Trimming stripped 0 bases from V and 8 bases from J, with 11 bases between. The CDR3 is 14 amino acids. The V gene's germline CDR1 is MNHEY and CDR2 SVGAGI. The chain's CDR3 is CASSYSGEEHTIYF. The CDR3 DNA follows: TGTGCCAGCAGTTACTCAGGGGAGGAACACACCATATATTTT.

The gene calls are TRBV12-1 and TRBJ1-1. TRBV12-1 is a known pseudogene. The CDR3 runs to 18 residues. The CDR3 protein is CASSFDIGRERLNTEAFF. The CDR3 bases are TGTGCCAGCAGCTTTGACATCGGCAGGGAAAGATTGAACACTGAAGCTTTCTTT.

This clonotype has only a few counts. The chain recombines TRBV27 with TRBJ2-3; D ambiguous. Trimming pared 3 bases from V and 3 bases from J, leaving 10 bases between. The CDR3 consists of 14 residues. Looked up from germline, CDR1 is MNHEY and CDR2 is SMNVEV (reference sequence). CDR3 DNA sequence: TGTGCCAGCAGTTTGGCCAAGCCAACAGATACGCAGTATTTT. Protein product: CASSLAKPTDTQYF.

This clonotype was seen a single time. The chain employs TRBV20-1 and TRBJ1-5; D gene uncertain. The CDR3 contains 15 residues. The V and J ends lost 0 bases and 2 bases respectively, with 11 bases between them. The V gene's germline CDR1 is DFQATT and CDR2 SNEGSKA (reference sequence). CDR3 loop: CSARDPPGGNQPQHF. The CDR3 nucleotides are TGCAGTGCTAGAGATCCGCCCGGAGGCAATCAGCCCCAGCATTTT.

The DNA for the CDR3 is TGTGCCAGCAGCTTACCCCAGGAGGATACGCAGTATTTT. As protein: CASSLPQEDTQYF. The chain combines TRBV7-2 with TRBJ2-3, with D unclear. Trimming pared 2 bases from V and 6 bases from J, leaving 9 bases between. This CDR3 is 13 amino acids long. Germline values: CDR1 SGHTA, CDR2 FQGNSA.

The chain couples TRBV29-1 to TRBJ2-7, with TRBD1 matching over 7 bases. CDR1 SQVTM and CDR2 ANQGSEA come from the germline V gene. The CDR3 is made up of 14 amino acids. V shed 6 bases and J 3 bases; nucleotides not matched to a gene: 11. CDR3: CSVGSGTALYEQYF. The DNA for the CDR3 is TGCAGCGTGGGATCCGGGACAGCACTCTACGAGCAGTACTTC.

The J gene is TRBJ1-6, the V gene TRBV27, with no clear D. The length of the CDR3 is 13 residues. Germline V gene lookup returns CDR1 MNHEY and CDR2 SMNVEV (reference sequence). V was cut by 4 bases and J by 6 bases, with 7 bases left in between. The CDR3 sequence: CASSYYSNSPLHF. In DNA, the CDR3 is TGTGCCAGCAGTTACTACAGTAATTCACCCCTCCACTTT.

This clonotype was detected only a few times. The chain joins TRBV6-1 to TRBJ2-3; D is undetermined. The CDR3 runs 15 residues. Trimming pared 7 bases from V and 2 bases from J, leaving 16 bases between. The germline V gene encodes CDR1 MNHNS and CDR2 SASEGT. The CDR3 protein is CASTGNWRPTDTQYF. DNA of the CDR3: TGTGCCAGCACAGGAAACTGGAGACCCACAGATACGCAGTATTTT.

This clonotype was counted many times. At one boundary the junction diverges from the germline segment, which might be a read error. This chain connects TRBV4-2 to TRBJ2-4; possible D gene TRBD1, 7 bases. There are 16 residues in the CDR3. Per the germline V gene, CDR1 is LGHNA and CDR2 is YNFKEQ. The CDR3 DNA is TGTGCCAGCAGCCAAGATCGCGGGACAGCCCAAAACATTCAGTACTTC. It encodes CASSQDRGTAQNIQYF.

This clonotype was picked up a small number of times. The chain recombines TRBV29-1 with TRBJ1-2; D unclear. The germline CDR1 and CDR2 sequences are SQVTM and ANQGSEA. The CDR3 is 10 residues long. CDR3 nucleotide sequence: TGCAGTACCCACGGCGATGGCTACACCTTC. This gives the protein CSTHGDGYTF.

This chain uses TRBV4-3 with TRBJ2-5, with TRBD2 as a possible D gene (5 bases). The CDR3 is 14 residues long. The V gene's germline CDR1 is LGHNA and CDR2 YSLEER. V lost 5 bases and J lost 3, with 13 bases in between. DNA for the CDR3: TGCGCCAGCAGCTCAAGCCACGGGGAAGAGACCCAGTACTTC. Protein: CASSSSHGEETQYF.

The chain employs TRBV20-1 and TRBJ1-5, with 7 bases matching TRBD1. This CDR3 is built from 15 residues. V lost 2 bases, J lost 3 bases, and 7 bases stayed unmatched. Germline V gene sequence: CDR1 DFQATT, CDR2 SNEGSKA (reference sequence). The CDR3 DNA reads TGCAGTGCTAGAAGACCGGGACAGACCAATCAGCCCCAGCATTTT. Its protein is CSARRPGQTNQPQHF.

The chain couples TRBV12-3 or TRBV12-4 to TRBJ2-7; D may be TRBD2 (5 bases). The J call is uncertain, as TRBJ2-5 better fits the DNA end. The CDR3 loop spans 14 amino acids. The CDR3 DNA reads as TGTGCCAGCAGTGTTGGACTGGGGAGCGAGACCCAGTACTTC. Protein: CASSVGLGSETQYF.

The chain links TRBV7-9 to TRBJ2-6; no firm D call. Germline V CDR1 and CDR2: SEHNR, FQNEAQ (reference sequence). CDR3 length: 18 residues. V lost 2 bases and J 0 bases, leaving 14 bases between the germline ends. CDR3 sequence reads: CASSLMMGSPSGANVLTF. The CDR3, as DNA: TGTGCCAGCAGCTTAATGATGGGGTCCCCCTCTGGGGCCAACGTCCTGACTTTC.

As regards this clonotype: A junction boundary mismatches the germline segment, possibly from a read error. The chain employs TRBV29-1 and TRBJ2-7, with D unclear. The length of the CDR3 is 14 residues. Looked up from germline, CDR1 is SQVTM and CDR2 is ANQGSEA. The CDR3 nucleotides read TGCAGCGTCGAAGGGCAGCGCAACCACTACGAGCAGTACTTC. Translated: CSVEGQRNHYEQYF.

The chain joins TRBV24-1 to TRBJ2-7; 7 bases fit TRBD1. The J call may be in error: the DNA end matches TRBJ2-5 better. There are 12 residues in the CDR3. Germline values: CDR1 KGHDR, CDR2 SFDVKD. CDR3 nucleotides: TGTGCCACGTCCAGGGGGTACGAGACCCAGTACTTC. This translates into CATSRGYETQYF.

This chain joins TRBV20-1 and TRBJ1-6, with D unresolved. Per the germline V gene, CDR1 is DFQATT and CDR2 is SNEGSKA (reference sequence). The CDR3 extends over 15 amino acids. Trimming cost V 0 bases and J 6 bases, with 12 bases left between them. CDR3 bases: TGCAGTGCTAGAGATGATCGGGAGGGTAATTCACCCCTCCACTTT. Its translation is CSARDDREGNSPLHF.

The chain combines TRBV12-3 or TRBV12-4 with TRBJ1-1; 12 bases fit TRBD1. V shed 6 bases, J shed 5 bases, and the junction held 16 bases outside the gene matches. CDR3 length: 18 amino acids. The CDR3 DNA reads TGTGCCAGCAGCCAAAGGGACAGGGGGCACTGTTGTGGGACTGAAGCTTTCTTT. Its translation: CASSQRDRGHCCGTEAFF.

This clonotype was seen only a few times. The V gene is TRBV28, the J gene TRBJ2-5; tentatively, D is TRBD2 (6 bases). CDR3 size: 16 residues. The V end lost 5 bases, the J end lost 5 bases, and 21 bases lay between the germline ends. Germline V lookup: CDR1 MDHEN, CDR2 SYDVKM. CDR3 nucleotide sequence: TGTGCCAGCAGTGGAAGAACTACGGGGGTTGAGGAGACCCAGTACTTC. Protein: CASSGRTTGVEETQYF.

Notes on this clonotype: The junction departs from the called germline gene at one end, perhaps through a read error. The chain has TRBV7-7 and TRBJ2-4; 10 positions agree with TRBD1. The CDR3 has 17 residues. Germline CDR1 and CDR2: SSHAT and FNYEAQ (reference sequence). CDR3 in amino acids: CASSLAGTGEGKNIQYF. CDR3 in DNA: TGTGCTAGCAGCTTAGCGGGGACAGGGGAAGGAAAAAACATTCAGTACTTC.

Remarks on this clonotype: At one end, the junction sequence differs from germline, possibly due to a read error. V and J are TRBV28 and TRBJ2-5; perhaps D is TRBD1 or TRBD2 (5 bases each). The V gene's germline CDR1 is MDHEN and CDR2 SYDVKM. This CDR3 spans 13 amino acids. CDR3 residues: CASTGDPQETQYF. The CDR3, as DNA: TGCGCCAGCACCGGGGACCCCCAAGAGACCCAGTACTTC.

The chain recombines TRBV20-1 with TRBJ1-1; D uncertain. Germline V gene lookup returns CDR1 DFQATT and CDR2 SNEGSKA (reference sequence). Trimming removed 0 bases at V and 11 bases at J, with 16 bases between. The CDR3 sequence is 13 residues long. The CDR3 DNA reads as TGCAGTGCTAGAGATAGAGTGGCCCTCCGGGCTTTCTTT. This encodes CSARDRVALRAFF.

The gene calls are TRBV27 and TRBJ2-3; no firm D call. Germline CDR1 is MNHEY and CDR2 is SMNVEV (reference sequence). Trimming stripped 5 bases from V and 5 bases from J, with 20 bases between. CDR3 size: 16 residues. The CDR3 loop reads CASSLTAALRIDTQYF. The CDR3 DNA sequence: TGTGCCAGCAGTCTTACGGCAGCCTTGAGGATAGATACGCAGTATTTT.

The chain combines TRBV15 with TRBJ2-5; D is unclear. The germline CDR1 and CDR2 sequences are LNHNV and YYDKDF (reference sequence). CDR3 length equals 14 residues. The V end was cut by 3 bases, the J end by 4 bases, with 12 bases between. In nucleotides, the CDR3 is TGTGCCACCAGCAGGACCCGGTGGGTAGAGACCCAGTACTTC. It encodes CATSRTRWVETQYF.